A selection of T cell receptor beta chains follows, all from one sample in a study of response to subunit inactivated influenza vaccine. MiXCR was run by TCRdb on the RT-PCR reads, yielding one entry per CDR3 protein. The sample gives 500,000 to 600,000 distinct CDR3 sequences, under 15% of which show up once; around 14% is in the top ten. Sequenced here: PBMCs from blood, sampled 40 to 50 days after vaccination. Receptor source: a man in his fifties or sixties who received an inactivated influenza vaccine. The CDR3 runs from the conserved cysteine through the conserved F or W. The order of the fields is D gene, clone size, V gene, J gene, CDR3 DNA, CDR3 protein. D genes are given only for firm matches. Clone size is not always given. Where it is, it says once, few, many or a class for expanded clones.

>.|.|TRBV12-3/TRBV12-4|TRBJ2-1
TGTGCCAGTCAACCACAACGGGGGCTGTACAATGAGCAGTTCTTC
CASQPQRGLYNEQFF
>.|.|TRBV4-1|TRBJ2-3
TGCGCCAGCAGCCATACACTCGATACGCAGTATTTT
CASSHTLDTQYF
>TRBD2|few|TRBV4-1|TRBJ2-3
TGCGCCAGCAGCCAAGTGGGTAGCGGGGGGATTCATACGCAGTATTTT
CASSQVGSGGIHTQYF
>TRBD1|few|TRBV15|TRBJ2-7
TGTGCCACCAGCAGATCGGACAGGGGGATCTACGAGCAGTACTTC
CATSRSDRGIYEQYF
>TRBD1|.|TRBV28|TRBJ1-6
TGTGCCAGCTTGGAGGGGGCCCATTCACCCCTCCACTTT
CASLEGAHSPLHF
>TRBD2|many|TRBV7-2|TRBJ2-3
TGTGCCAGCAGCTCAATAGCGGGAGGCACAGATACGCAGTATTTT
CASSSIAGGTDTQYF
>.|few|TRBV10-2|TRBJ1-2
TGCGCCAGCAGTGAGTCGACGGGGGCCTATGGCTACACCTTC
CASSESTGAYGYTF
>.|many|TRBV20-1|TRBJ2-7
TGCAGTGCTAGAGATTACAGGGCAGGAAAACAAACCTCCTACGAGCAGTACTTC
CSARDYRAGKQTSYEQYF
>TRBD1|many|TRBV12-3/TRBV12-4|TRBJ1-1
TGTGCCAGCACCCCGACAGGGGGCTTGACTGAAGCTTTCTTT
CASTPTGGLTEAFF
>TRBD1|few|TRBV4-3|TRBJ1-2
TGCGCCAGCAGCCAAGATCGCAGGGGGGAGTATGGCTACACCTTC
CASSQDRRGEYGYTF